This note documents a single TCR beta chain sequence. Its specific antigen is unknown. No much larger clone is present one base from it, and per-base qualities are unavailable. The method was the immunoSEQ multiplex PCR assay. For the multiplex PCR, a mixture combining 60 forward primers for TCR Vbeta segments and 13 reverse primers for TCR Jbeta segments was used. The CDR3 region of rearranged TCR beta genes was amplified from genomic DNA with a multiplex PCR assay. Amplified TCR beta libraries were sequenced as 87-base-pair reads on the Illumina HiSeq System. On the study's bioinformatics: In a later analysis, tens of millions of unique TCR beta chains were counted across the approximately 640 repertoires, and around 11 million of these chains were shared by at least two donors. To remove PCR and sequencing errors, raw reads were error-corrected and collapsed into unique sequences using a nearest-neighbor algorithm that merged closely related sequences. Alignment of CDR3 sequences to IMGT reference sequences was used to assign V, D and J gene segments. For a sequence to be retained, a match of at least six nucleotides was required to both a V gene segment and a J gene segment. A rearrangement counted as productive if the CDR3 had no stop codons and remained in frame with V and J, and every other rearrangement counted as non-productive. CDR3 was defined according to IMGT convention as the region running from the second conserved V-encoded cysteine to the conserved J-encoded phenylalanine. The earlier analysis of a few hundred of the donors excluded any sequence lacking an unambiguous match to a single V gene segment. An earlier analysis of several hundred of the donors called V segments functional above 56.7% productive rearrangements and segregating when the between-donor standard deviation exceeded 5%. A statistical classification framework was developed to diagnose cytomegalovirus status using the catalog of TCR beta chain sequences. A later analysis assigned V and J genes by comparing TCR nucleotide sequences with IMGT/GENE-DB human TR gene sequences. The TCRdist pipeline was used in a later analysis to assign CDR3 sequences and most-parsimonious VDJ recombination scenarios. In a later analysis, every TCR beta chain was defined by the combination of its CDR3 amino acid sequence and its V-gene family, and reads without a unique V-gene family were dropped. As a way to deal with suspected cross-contamination and a sequencing artifact, a later analysis dropped hundreds of nucleotide sequences that were highly shared and had low generation probability. In a later analysis, a clonal expansion index was calculated for each public chain from normalized within-repertoire ranks of inferred template counts. In a later analysis, generation probabilities were computed using a VDJ recombination model fitted to out-of-frame rearrangements, and the results were checked against IGoR. In a later analysis, TCR-TCR, TCR-HLA and TCR-CMV co-occurrence was scored with hypergeometric tests, and a repertoire-size bias correction was applied to TCR pairs. A later analysis estimated false discovery rates by permuting HLA or CMV assignments 20 times. In a later analysis, co-occurring TCRs were grouped with DBSCAN, and TCRdist sequence similarity was added when clustering was performed within HLA-allele-positive subsets. For co-occurrence clustering, repertoires with fewer than 30,000 or more than 120,000 public chains were excluded, along with about five repertoires with anomalous nucleotide sharing. Imported from immuneACCESS, the table was reduced by TCRdb to in-frame sequences with V and J called. These copies leave out some clones; in studies compared against another copy, an unresolved V gene accounts for under half, and the cause of the remainder is not known. V and J calls and clone size are copied from that table; D and trimming were computed from the DNA. In this sample the table shows approximately 130,000 clones, 60% to 80% of which occur a single time. 0.85% to 1.4% of the sample belongs to the ten largest clones.

V is pruned by 5 bases and J by 3 bases, leaving 5 bases of the junction without a gene match. Counted from cysteine to phenylalanine, this CDR3 has 15 amino acids. Of all the DNA, just the CDR3 is kept, 45 bases in frame from base 1. The germline V gene supplies CDR1 SGHTA and CDR2 FQGNSA. This specimen comes from a study of cytomegalovirus exposure and HLA in healthy donors (TCRdb year 2017). In terms of the full investigation: According to an earlier analysis of 587 of the donors, about 180 million T cells yielded 90 million to 130 million unique TCR beta sequences and about 300 Gb of sequence data. The study aimed to test whether cataloging public T cell receptors could reveal signatures of past pathogen exposure. HLA typing covered class I and class II loci at four-digit resolution. Because of strong linkage in the cohort, four or five DR-DQ haplotypes were treated as single units for association and clustering. All discovery cohort repertoires had been generated using a single sequencing platform. Roughly 320 gigabases of sequencing data and about 92 million unique TCR sequences made up an early release that covered over 550 HLA-typed donors. Using immunosequencing, the study profiled T cell repertoires from fewer than 700 subjects and related those repertoires to cytomegalovirus serostatus. In a later analysis, previously published TCR beta repertoires from about 670 donors were re-analyzed and high-resolution HLA genotyping was added so that TCR occurrence patterns could be studied. The number of typed donors differed by locus: about 620-640 for A, B, C, DRB1 and DQB1; approximately 520 for DQA1; some 610 for DPA1; and about 470 for DPB1. An earlier analysis of fewer than 700 of the donors applied high-throughput TCR beta sequencing to assess whether each TCR beta V gene segment acted as functional or pseudogenic. Donor age, sex, ethnicity and CMV serostatus were compiled together with the repertoire data. A later genetic analysis used genome-wide SNP genotypes for 398 of the 666 donors, treating that subset as a discovery cohort. Among about 370 genotyped donors of the cohort, an average of roughly 230,000 unique TCR beta nucleotide sequences was sequenced per donor, of which 15% to 20% were non-productive. Besides the first cohort of 550 to 750 subjects, a separate validation cohort made up of some 110 different subjects was used. The later analysis used no new phenotypic data to find candidate immune exposures, relying instead on TCR beta sequences and their occurrence across donors. The study combined high-throughput TCR immunosequencing, statistical association of individual TCRs with disease status, and machine learning to predict cytomegalovirus infection status. Of the roughly 410 genotyped donors, roughly 76% were placed in the genetic ancestry cluster associated with self-reported Caucasian donors.

What the work shows at the level of the full study, not this receptor alone: Linkage disequilibrium might explain the correlated functional status among segregating V segments, but an unknown experimental factor could not be ruled out. Some IMGT-functional V segments, including TRBV6-2 and TRBV6-3, could not be distinguished by the 87-base-pair reads and were therefore excluded. A later analysis found that HLA-associated TCR beta chains were more clonally expanded and had lower generation probabilities than equally common non-associated chains. Most TCR sequences were seen in very few donors, while some public TCRs were found in many individuals. A later genetic analysis associated a missense DCLRE1C variant with V-gene and J-gene trimming of TCR beta chains, and an independent cohort replicated the association. For the cohort, immune exposure information was limited to CMV serostatus. A few of the identified cytomegalovirus-associated TCR beta chains were confirmed in vitro to be specific for cytomegalovirus antigens. A cluster of highly shared sequence variants was judged likely to be a technical artifact of the sequencing pipeline. Because HLA typing was unavailable for some donors at each locus, only the typed subset was used in association tests. In an earlier analysis of about 540 of the donors, most TCR beta V segments were observed in productive rearrangements about 87% or about 30% of the time, broadly matching IMGT annotations. In this cohort, only TCR beta chains were sequenced, and detectable features were limited by the absence of alpha or paired-chain data. In a later analysis, most CMV-associated TCR beta chains were found to appear HLA-restricted, with HLA associations seemingly driven largely by CMV exposure. The classifier was reported to diagnose cytomegalovirus status with high specificity and sensitivity in both the original cohort and the validation cohort. In a later analysis, the rate of TCR association differed among HLA loci, with DRB1 alleles having the most associated TCRs and HLA-C alleles having the fewest. In a later genetic analysis, fewer N-insertions in productive TCRs were reported among donors in an Asian-associated ancestry cluster than the roughly 700-donor mean. The earlier analysis of almost 600 of the donors excluded over 15 rarely observed V segments, including chromosome 9 orphons, because counts were too low. A further reported finding was that TCR beta sequences accurately predicted the HLA-A and HLA-B alleles for most subjects in the first cohort. The study gave a list of around 170 TCR beta chains associated with cytomegalovirus. The presence/absence analyses assumed that sequencing depth was roughly uniform across donors, and that assumption may not be true. The authors suggested that the approach could potentially be generalized to other disease states and immunological phenotypes. Specific HLA alleles were associated with more than 15,000 TCR beta sequences at a false discovery rate of 0.05 in a later analysis. Several of the top co-occurrence clusters appeared to be linked to parvovirus B19, influenza, CMV and Epstein-Barr virus, according to a later analysis. Strong co-occurrence of HLA alleles, especially DR and DQ, made assigning TCR associations to individual alleles difficult.

The cohort comprised fewer than 750 healthy bone marrow donors. All cohort members were sampled while nominally healthy, although unrecorded immune exposures were likely present. The donor was CMV seronegative and belonged to the group of 352 seronegative cohort members. Every donor gave a peripheral blood sample, and the peripheral blood mononuclear cells from that sample were used for TCR beta sequencing. Genomic DNA extraction from the blood cell samples was performed with the Qiagen DNeasy Blood Extraction Kit. The sample comprised PBMCs. This TCR came from a male donor in good health and CMV-seronegative. The rearrangement joined TRBV7-2 to TRBJ2-3; the junction holds 10 bases that match TRBD2. The CDR3 region: CASSPLAGMTDTQYF. The DNA sequence is given as TGTGCCAGCAGCCCACTAGCGGGGATGACAGATACGCAGTATTTT.